Below, 9 T cell receptor beta chains from the same sample are listed, as sequenced in a study of identical twins (dated by TCRdb to the mid-2010s). The library relied on 5' RACE. Sequencer: Illumina HiSeq 2000. TCRdb reworked the public reads: Q25 trimming with fastp, MiXCR clone assembly, productive beta chains retained. One record per CDR3 amino acid sequence lists the most common genes and DNA. The sample table contains some 710,000 distinct CDR3 sequences; only one count was recorded for over 5% of them. Of the sample, 1.5% to 2% is held by the ten largest clones. The specimen was naive T cells sorted from blood. Read against the paper, the sample's cell subset or site label means: cells isolated with a human naive T-cell isolation kit. The receptors stem from a man between 18 and 29 years old in good health.

This clonotype has ten or more counts. V is TRBV9 and J is TRBJ2-1, with 9 nucleotides matching TRBD1. Per germline, CDR1 SGDLS and CDR2 YYNGEE. The CDR3 covers 15 residues. V shed 2 bases and J 3 bases; nucleotides not matched to a gene: 3. The CDR3: CASSVGQGYYNEQFF. DNA of the CDR3: TGTGCCAGCAGCGTTGGACAGGGGTACTACAATGAGCAGTTCTTC.

At least ten counts were recorded for this clonotype. The chain uses TRBV11-1 and TRBJ2-3; 15 bases map to TRBD2. Germline lookup yields CDR1 SGHAT and CDR2 FQDESV (reference sequence). This CDR3 is built from 14 residues. After removal of 5 bases from V and 13 bases from J, the junction contained 7 bases not matched to a gene. The CDR3 DNA sequence: TGTGCCAGCAGCCACCGGACTAGCGGGAGGGATGAGTATTTT. It translates to CASSHRTSGRDEYF.

J is TRBJ1-5 and V is TRBV12-3 or TRBV12-4; D remains ambiguous. The ends were cut back, 3 bases at V and 5 bases at J, with 8 bases in the middle. This CDR3 has 13 amino acids. The CDR3 region is CASSFGFHQPQHF. CDR3 nucleotide sequence: TGTGCCAGCAGTTTCGGGTTCCATCAGCCCCAGCATTTT.

This clonotype appeared many times. The V gene is TRBV5-1, the J gene TRBJ2-5; 14 nucleotides line up with TRBD2. CDR1 and CDR2 (germline): SGHRS, YFSETQ. The CDR3 length is 16 residues. J was trimmed by 5 bases and V by 3 bases; bases with no gene match: 6. In DNA, the CDR3 is TGCGCCAGCAGCTCGGGACTAGCGGGAGAAGGCGAGACCCAGTACTTC. Translation gives CASSSGLAGEGETQYF. Based on the CDR3 plus reference TRBV5-1 and TRBJ2-5, the full variable domain is KAGVTQTPRYLIKTRGQQVTLSCSPISGHRSVSWYQQTPGQGLQFLFEYFSETQRNKGNFPGRFSGRQFSNSRSEMNVSTLELGDSALYLCASSSGLAGEGETQYFGPGTRLLVL.

The sample holds many counts of this clonotype. The genes are TRBV6-1 and TRBJ2-7, with D tentatively TRBD2 (6 bases). V shed 6 bases and J shed 7 bases, with 19 bases lying between them. The CDR3 contains 14 residues. Looked up from germline, CDR1 is MNHNS and CDR2 is SASEGT. DNA of the CDR3: TGTGCCAGCAGCCCCCGGGACTTCAGCCGGGAGCAGTACTTC. This codes for CASSPRDFSREQYF.

This clonotype was counted many times. The rearrangement uses TRBV29-1 and TRBJ2-1, with D possibly TRBD2 on 6 matching bases. V was clipped by 8 bases and J by 3 bases, with 14 bases between them. Germline V CDR1 and CDR2: SQVTM, ANQGSEA. The CDR3 runs 13 residues. The CDR3 here is CSTKAGDYNEQFF. The CDR3 bases are TGCAGCACCAAAGCGGGCGACTACAATGAGCAGTTCTTC.

The sample holds many counts of this clonotype. The chain recombines TRBV3-1 with TRBJ2-1, with D perhaps matching TRBD2 (5 bases). Trimming cost V 6 bases and J 0 bases, with 12 bases left between them. Germline assignment: CDR1 LGHDT and CDR2 YNNKEL (reference sequence). There are 15 residues in the CDR3. CDR3 region: CASRDSLSSYNEQFF. In DNA, the CDR3 is TGTGCCAGCAGGGACTCGTTGAGCTCCTACAATGAGCAGTTCTTC.

This clonotype was detected a few times. The chain employs TRBV7-2 and TRBJ2-7, with 10 nucleotides matching TRBD1. V lost 4 bases to trimming and J lost 4 bases; unmatched junction nucleotides: 10. The germline CDR1 and CDR2 sequences are SGHTA and FQGNSA. The CDR3 has 16 amino acids. The CDR3 DNA is TGTGCCAGCAGCTCGACAGACAGGGGGCGCTTTTACGAGCAGTACTTC. Protein product: CASSSTDRGRFYEQYF.

The chain carries TRBV12-3 or TRBV12-4 and TRBJ1-4; the D is unclear. The CDR3 length is 12 residues. Trimming stripped 6 bases from V and 8 bases from J, with 10 bases between. The CDR3 region is CASSSIVEKLFF. The DNA for the CDR3 is TGTGCCAGCAGCTCGATCGTCGAAAAACTGTTTTTT.